The clone carrying this T cell receptor beta chain has a count of ten or more. No antigen is known for it. These data belong to a study of T cells after yellow fever vaccination. The wider study: SMART-Seq v4 Ultra Low Input handled preparation of low-cell-number fractions. Study-wide points: FACS-sorted repertoires might harbor abundant contaminating clonotypes from the bulk population.

This CDR3 comprises 14 residues. Looked up from germline, CDR1 is DFQATT and CDR2 is SNEGSKA (reference sequence). The V segment lost 6 bases and the J segment 0 bases; nucleotides outside the gene matches: 7. UMIs and a universal primer site were added when TCR cDNA was made by 5'RACE template switching. MiXCR was run by TCRdb on the 5' RACE reads, yielding one entry per CDR3 protein. Here the sample spans hundreds of thousands of distinct CDR3 sequences, roughly 4.8% being singletons. The material was CD4+ T cells sorted from PBMCs, obtained on the day of the yellow fever booster vaccination. This sequence joins TRBV20-1 and TRBJ2-7; 8 positions match TRBD2. This clonotype was obtained from a man younger than 35 who received the YFV17D yellow fever vaccine. The CDR3 region has the DNA TGCAGTGCCCCGCCGGCGGGGGGCTCCTACGAGCAGTACTTC. It codes for CSAPPAGGSYEQYF.